This TCR beta chain derives from a study of blood T cell repertoires in COVID-19. Using immunoSEQ multiplex PCR, the repertoire was profiled, and TCRdb retains in-frame clones only, with some absent. The sample has tens of thousands of clones, around 89% seen once. The CDR3 extends over 14 amino acids. Germline lookup yields CDR1 KGHSY and CDR2 FQNENV. V shed 2 bases and J shed 8 bases, with 13 bases lying between them. Sequenced sample: PBMCs or T cells enriched from blood (not recorded which). The source is a woman between 50 and 59 years old with acute COVID-19. The rearrangement joins TRBV16 to TRBJ1-5, with D maybe TRBD1 (5 bases). The CDR3 reads CASSQQAGGEPQHF. CDR3 bases: TGTGCCAGCAGCCAACAGGCGGGGGGAGAGCCCCAGCATTTT.